These 27 T cell receptor beta chains were sequenced from one sample in a study of blood T cell repertoires in COVID-19. Here immunoSEQ multiplex PCR was the method, and the copy in TCRdb shows in-frame clones only, minus some. Found here are a few hundred thousand clones, over 75% of them singletons; the top ten hold 1.5% to 2%. Sequenced material: PBMCs or T cells enriched from blood (not recorded which). These receptors all stem from a woman in her 50s who had recovered from COVID-19.

The V and J genes are TRBV6-5 and TRBJ1-1, with a tentative D call TRBD1 (5 bases). Per the germline V gene, CDR1 is MNHEY and CDR2 is SVGAGI. The CDR3 loop spans 13 amino acids. V was pared by 10 bases and J by 4 bases, with 16 bases between. The CDR3 DNA reads TGTGCCACCAAAAGGGGCAGGGTCACTGAAGCTTTCTTT. Translated: CATKRGRVTEAFF.

V usage is TRBV25-1 and J usage is TRBJ1-1; D gene ambiguous. Looked up from germline, CDR1 is MGHDK and CDR2 is SYGVNS. V gave up 5 bases and J gave up 10 bases, with 11 bases separating them. This CDR3 region has 11 residues. DNA for the CDR3: TGTGCCAGCAGTACACCGCGGGGAGCTTTCTTT. It specifies CASSTPRGAFF.

The chain's CDR3 is CASSQCGKTSATNTGELFF. The CDR3 nucleotides read TGCGCCAGCAGTCAATGCGGGAAAACTAGCGCGACGAACACCGGGGAGCTGTTTTTT. The rearrangement joins TRBV23-1 to TRBJ2-2; 7 nucleotides match TRBD2. TRBV23-1 is an ORF; its function is uncertain. CDR3 length equals 19 residues. Unmatched junction bases numbered 11, after V lost 1 base and J lost 0 bases.

The chain joins TRBV7-8 to TRBJ2-5; no clear D gene. The germline V and J ends were trimmed by 0 bases and 7 bases, with 12 bases remaining between them. CDR1 is SGHVS, CDR2 FQNEAQ, per germline. This CDR3 contains 14 residues. The CDR3 coding sequence is TGTGCCAGCAGCTTAGCATTGTCCCTCGGGACCCAGTACTTC. It codes for CASSLALSLGTQYF.

The rearrangement links TRBV3-1 (or the pseudogene TRBV3-2) to TRBJ2-7, with 11 nucleotides matching TRBD2. Germline CDR1 and CDR2: LGHDT and YNNKEL (reference sequence). The J segment lost 4 bases and the V segment lost 4 bases, leaving 6 bases of the junction unmatched. This CDR3 has 15 amino acids. The CDR3 here is CASSPGLAGFYEQYF. The DNA of the CDR3 is TGTGCCAGCAGCCCCGGACTAGCGGGCTTTTACGAGCAGTACTTC.

The CDR3 sequence: CASSHGGPDTGELFF. The CDR3 nucleotides are TGTGCCAGCAGCCACGGGGGGCCTGACACCGGGGAGCTGTTTTTT. The gene calls are TRBV3-1 (or the pseudogene TRBV3-2) and TRBJ2-2; possibly TRBD2 for D (7 bases). Looked up from germline, CDR1 is LGHDT and CDR2 is YNNKEL (reference sequence). The CDR3 has 15 amino acids. V was cut by 3 bases and J by 3 bases, with 11 bases left in between.

The chain carries TRBV2 and TRBJ1-1, with 7 bases aligning to TRBD1. The CDR3 extends over 12 amino acids. V shed 9 bases, J shed 2 bases, and the junction held 3 bases outside the gene matches. Germline V gene lookup returns CDR1 SNHLY and CDR2 FYNNEI. This CDR3 reads CARRQGNTEAFF. CDR3 coding DNA: TGTGCCAGAAGACAGGGAAACACTGAAGCTTTCTTT.

J is TRBJ2-1 and V is TRBV7-2; 8 positions agree with TRBD2. The CDR3 spans 15 residues. Germline trimming cut 2 bases from V and 9 bases from J; bases unmatched to any gene: 9. Germline lookup yields CDR1 SGHTA and CDR2 FQGNSA. The CDR3 sequence is CASSLRAGLAGEQFF. In DNA, the CDR3 is TGTGCCAGCAGCTTACGTGCGGGGCTAGCGGGTGAGCAGTTCTTC.

DNA of the CDR3: TGTGCCAGCAGCTTAGGGGCTTGGCTAGCGGAAGACGAGCAGTACTTC. Protein sequence: CASSLGAWLAEDEQYF. The chain joins TRBV7-2 to TRBJ2-7, with TRBD2 matching 7 bases. With V trimmed by 1 base and J by 5 bases, 11 bases remained unmatched. Germline V gives CDR1 SGHTA, CDR2 FQGNSA. The length of the CDR3 is 16 residues.

This clone occurred a few times. The genes are TRBV4-2 and TRBJ1-4; D ambiguous. The germline V gene encodes CDR1 LGHNA and CDR2 YNFKEQ. The length of the CDR3 is 13 residues. Deletions cut 1 base from V and 5 bases from J, with 5 bases between. In nucleotides, the CDR3 is TGTGCCAGCAGCCAAGCGGGAAATGAAAAACTGTTTTTT. Protein sequence: CASSQAGNEKLFF.

The sample holds one count of this clone. The chain combines TRBV5-6 with TRBJ1-4, with D uncertain. This CDR3 has 16 amino acids. Trimming left V 2 bases short and J 2 bases short, with 13 bases between. In germline, CDR1 is SGHDT, CDR2 YYEEEE. The CDR3 DNA reads TGTGCCAGCAGCTTTTCCCCTACTTCGACTAATGAAAAACTGTTTTTT. Encoded protein: CASSFSPTSTNEKLFF.

The chain recombines TRBV6-5 with TRBJ1-2, with 8 bases aligning to TRBD1. The germline gives CDR1 MNHEY, CDR2 SVGAGI. V shed 2 bases and J 1 base; nucleotides not matched to a gene: 3. The CDR3 is 15 residues long. Here the CDR3 reads CASSYGGQDNYGYTF. The CDR3 DNA follows: TGTGCCAGCAGTTACGGGGGACAGGATAACTATGGCTACACCTTC.

The V and J genes are TRBV2 and TRBJ2-7; 8 nucleotides match TRBD2. V lost 2 bases to trimming and J lost 3 bases; unmatched junction nucleotides: 3. Germline V lookup: CDR1 SNHLY, CDR2 FYNNEI. This CDR3 comprises 14 residues. The CDR3 DNA is TGTGCCAGCAGTGAACGGCTAGCGGGCTACGAGCAGTACTTC. Translating it yields CASSERLAGYEQYF.

V and J are TRBV19 and TRBJ2-5, with 7 bases matching TRBD1. The CDR3 is 15 residues long. Looked up from germline, CDR1 is LNHDA and CDR2 is SQIVND (reference sequence). V dropped 3 bases and J dropped 1; count of bases not matched to a gene: 5. In DNA form, the CDR3 reads TGTGCCAGTAGTATCTCCGGGACAGTCCAAGAGACCCAGTACTTC. Encoded protein: CASSISGTVQETQYF.

V gene TRBV30 combines with J gene TRBJ1-1; no reliable D call. Germline V gene lookup returns CDR1 GTSNPN and CDR2 SVGIG (reference sequence). The CDR3 covers 11 residues. Trimming took 3 bases from V and 6 from J, leaving 8 bases between them. Here the CDR3 reads CAWRAFSEAFF. Written as DNA, the CDR3 is TGTGCCTGGAGGGCTTTCTCTGAAGCTTTCTTT. Full variable domain (rest looked up from reference TRBV30 and TRBJ1-1): SQTIHQWPATLVQPVGSPLSLECTVEGTSNPNLYWYRQAAGRGLQLLFYSVGIGQISSEVPQNLSASRPQDRQFILSSKKLLLSDSGFYLCAWRAFSEAFFGQGTRLTVV.

There are a few counts of this clone. The CDR3 spells CASSIGGGRPQHF. In DNA form, the CDR3 reads TGTGCCAGTAGTATTGGGGGGGGACGGCCCCAGCATTTT. V is TRBV19 and J is TRBJ1-5; possible D gene TRBD1, 5 bases. Trimming left V 3 bases short and J 9 bases short, with 12 bases between. Per the germline V gene, CDR1 is LNHDA and CDR2 is SQIVND (reference sequence). This CDR3 has 13 residues.

The chain carries TRBV3-1 (or the pseudogene TRBV3-2) and TRBJ1-2; possibly TRBD1 for D (6 bases). The CDR3 is made up of 15 amino acids. Germline CDR1 is LGHDT and CDR2 is YNNKEL (reference sequence). Between the trimmed V and J ends, which lost 4 bases and 6 bases, there was a span of 18 bases. The CDR3, as DNA: TGTGCCAGCAGCCCGTCCGACAGGCGCATCGATGGCTACACCTTC. Its translation: CASSPSDRRIDGYTF.

For the CDR3, the DNA is TGTGCCAGCAGCTTCACAGAATCCTCCTACGAGCAGTACTTC. It encodes CASSFTESSYEQYF. The chain carries TRBV7-9 and TRBJ2-7; D gene unclear. CDR1 SEHNR and CDR2 FQNEAQ come from the germline V gene (reference sequence). The V and J ends lost 3 bases and 0 bases respectively, with 9 bases between them. This CDR3 spans 14 amino acids.

The CDR3: CASSLPWPGSEAFF. Written as DNA, the CDR3 is TGTGCCAGCAGCCTCCCGTGGCCAGGGTCTGAAGCTTTCTTT. The rearrangement joins TRBV14 to TRBJ1-1; tentatively, D is TRBD1 (5 bases). Trimming pared 4 bases from V and 6 bases from J, leaving 15 bases between. Germline CDR1 SGHDN, CDR2 FVKESK. The CDR3 is made up of 14 amino acids.

This chain links TRBV27 with TRBJ2-1; 12 bases are a match to TRBD1. This CDR3 spans 15 amino acids. The V gene end was trimmed by 6 bases and the J gene end by 7 bases; junction bases not matched to a gene: 7. Germline CDR1 is MNHEY and CDR2 is SMNVEV (reference sequence). This CDR3 is CASSRDRGRVNEQFF. CDR3 sequence (DNA): TGTGCCAGCAGCCGGGACAGGGGGCGCGTGAATGAGCAGTTCTTC.

V gene TRBV7-6 combines with J gene TRBJ2-7, with TRBD1 matching over 8 bases. The J segment lost 7 bases and the V segment lost 0 bases, leaving 8 bases of the junction unmatched. The CDR3 covers 15 residues. The germline CDR1 and CDR2 sequences are SGHVS and FNYEAQ. The CDR3 loop is CASSLAGTGWNEQYF. Here the CDR3 DNA reads TGTGCCAGCAGCTTAGCAGGGACAGGTTGGAATGAGCAGTACTTC.

The chain carries TRBV7-2 and TRBJ1-1; D gene uncertain. Trimming shortened V by 2 bases and J by 2 bases, and 12 bases separated the two germline ends. Germline values: CDR1 SGHTA, CDR2 FQGNSA. This CDR3 contains 15 residues. The CDR3 spells CASSLMLTGNTEAFF. DNA for the CDR3: TGTGCCAGCAGCTTAATGCTGACGGGAAACACTGAAGCTTTCTTT.

This clone was detected only once. This chain joins TRBV15 and TRBJ1-2, with 9 bases matching TRBD1. The V gene's germline CDR1 is LNHNV and CDR2 YYDKDF (reference sequence). V dropped 4 bases and J dropped 6; count of bases not matched to a gene: 3. The CDR3 is 13 amino acids. CDR3 protein: CATSKRTGDGYTF. DNA of the CDR3: TGTGCCACCAGCAAACGGACAGGGGATGGCTACACCTTC.

The rearrangement uses TRBV15 and TRBJ2-1; D perhaps matches TRBD1 (6 bases). V was trimmed by 0 bases and J by 6 bases, leaving 12 bases between them. CDR3 length: 15 amino acids. The germline V gene encodes CDR1 LNHNV and CDR2 YYDKDF (reference sequence). CDR3 bases: TGTGCCACCAGCAGAGATAGGGGGATATCCAATGAGCAGTTCTTC. Translated, it gives CATSRDRGISNEQFF. The variable domain in full, completed from reference TRBV15 and TRBJ2-1, reads DAMVIQNPRYQVTQFGKPVTLSCSQTLNHNVMYWYQQKSSQAPKLLFHYYDKDFNNEADTPDNFQSRRPNTSFCFLDIRSPGLGDTAMYLCATSRDRGISNEQFFGPGTRLTVL.

The chain has TRBV12-3 or TRBV12-4 and TRBJ1-5, with D unresolved. Trimming took off 4 bases at V and 5 bases at J, with 9 bases between the two ends. The CDR3 consists of 13 residues. CDR3 nucleotide sequence: TGTGCCAGCAGTTCTGACATGCATCAGCCCCAGCATTTT. Its translation is CASSSDMHQPQHF.

The rearrangement uses TRBV5-4 and TRBJ2-7; 11 bases match TRBD1. This CDR3 is 16 amino acids long. Unmatched junction bases numbered 14, after V lost 6 bases and J lost 6 bases. Germline values: CDR1 SGHNT, CDR2 YYREEE (reference sequence). The CDR3 loop reads CASTLGGTGGFIEQYF. In nucleotides, the CDR3 is TGTGCCAGCACCCTGGGGGGGACAGGGGGTTTCATCGAGCAGTACTTC.

The chain joins TRBV6-5 to TRBJ2-7; 7 nucleotides agree with TRBD1. The V gene's germline CDR1 is MNHEY and CDR2 SVGAGI. The ends lost 9 bases at V and 3 bases at J; junction bases unmatched: 8. The CDR3 has 13 residues. The CDR3 DNA is TGTGCCAGTCAGATCGGGACAGTCTACGAGCAGTACTTC. Its translation is CASQIGTVYEQYF.